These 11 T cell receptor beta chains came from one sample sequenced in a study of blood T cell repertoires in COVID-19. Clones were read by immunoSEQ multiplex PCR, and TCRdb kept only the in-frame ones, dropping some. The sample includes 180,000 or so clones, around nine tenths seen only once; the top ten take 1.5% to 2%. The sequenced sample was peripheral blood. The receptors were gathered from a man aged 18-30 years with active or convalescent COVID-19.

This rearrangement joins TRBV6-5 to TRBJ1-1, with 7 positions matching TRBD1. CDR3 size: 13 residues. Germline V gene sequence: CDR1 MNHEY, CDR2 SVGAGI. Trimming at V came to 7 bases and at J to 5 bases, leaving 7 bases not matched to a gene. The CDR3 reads CASTGQVYTEAFF. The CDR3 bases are TGTGCCAGCACCGGACAGGTGTATACTGAAGCTTTCTTT.

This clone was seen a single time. The CDR3 bases are TGCGCCAGCAGCCAAGATCAGGGGAGCTCCTACGAGCAGTACTTC. It translates to CASSQDQGSSYEQYF. The chain recombines TRBV4-1 with TRBJ2-7; D may be TRBD1 (6 bases). CDR3 length equals 15 residues. Trimming pared 0 bases from V and 0 bases from J, leaving 9 bases between. In germline, CDR1 is MGHRA, CDR2 YSYEKL.

The CDR3 spells CASSQYPRVLNTEAFF. The CDR3 DNA follows: TGCGCCAGCAGCCAATACCCCCGGGTACTGAACACTGAAGCTTTCTTT. This sequence joins TRBV4-1 and TRBJ1-1; no clear D gene. This CDR3 is built from 16 residues. The germline V and J ends were trimmed by 2 bases and 0 bases, with 13 bases remaining between them. Germline V gene sequence: CDR1 MGHRA, CDR2 YSYEKL.

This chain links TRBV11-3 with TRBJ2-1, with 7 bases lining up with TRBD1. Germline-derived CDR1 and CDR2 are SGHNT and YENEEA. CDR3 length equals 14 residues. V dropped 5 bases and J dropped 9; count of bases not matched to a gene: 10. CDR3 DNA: TGTGCCAGCAGCCCACCCGACAGGGAAGGTGAGCAGTTCTTC. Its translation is CASSPPDREGEQFF.

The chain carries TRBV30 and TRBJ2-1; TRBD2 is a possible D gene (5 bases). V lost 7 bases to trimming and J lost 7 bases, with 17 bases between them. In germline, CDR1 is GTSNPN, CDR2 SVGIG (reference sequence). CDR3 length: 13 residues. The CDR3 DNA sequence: TGTGCCTTAAAAACGCCCGGCGGGAATGAGCAGTTCTTC. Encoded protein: CALKTPGGNEQFF.

This CDR3 reads CASSIPGQGKDTQYF. The CDR3, as DNA: TGTGCCAGTAGTATTCCAGGACAGGGAAAAGATACGCAGTATTTT. The J gene is TRBJ2-3, the V gene TRBV19, with 8 positions matching TRBD1. The V segment lost 3 bases and the J segment 5 bases; nucleotides outside the gene matches: 7. Per germline, CDR1 LNHDA and CDR2 SQIVND (reference sequence). The CDR3 spans 15 residues.

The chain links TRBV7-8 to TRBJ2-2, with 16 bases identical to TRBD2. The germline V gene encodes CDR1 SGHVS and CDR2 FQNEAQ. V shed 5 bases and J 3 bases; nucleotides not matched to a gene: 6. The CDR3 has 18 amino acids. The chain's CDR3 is CASSPGLAGGLDTGELFF. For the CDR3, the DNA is TGTGCCAGCAGCCCGGGACTAGCGGGAGGGCTCGACACCGGGGAGCTGTTTTTT.

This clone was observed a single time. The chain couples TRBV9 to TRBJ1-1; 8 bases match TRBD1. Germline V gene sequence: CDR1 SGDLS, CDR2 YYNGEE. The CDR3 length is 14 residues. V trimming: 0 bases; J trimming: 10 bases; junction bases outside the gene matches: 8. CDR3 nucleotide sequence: TGTGCCAGCAGCGTAGATGACAGGGGTTTTGGAGCTTTCTTT. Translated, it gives CASSVDDRGFGAFF.

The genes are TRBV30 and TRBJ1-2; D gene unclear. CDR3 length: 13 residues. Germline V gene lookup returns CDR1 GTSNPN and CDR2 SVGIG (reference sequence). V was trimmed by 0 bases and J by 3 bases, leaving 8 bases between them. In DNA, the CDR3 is TGTGCCTGGAGTGTACGTCCAGACTATGGCTACACCTTC. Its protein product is CAWSVRPDYGYTF.

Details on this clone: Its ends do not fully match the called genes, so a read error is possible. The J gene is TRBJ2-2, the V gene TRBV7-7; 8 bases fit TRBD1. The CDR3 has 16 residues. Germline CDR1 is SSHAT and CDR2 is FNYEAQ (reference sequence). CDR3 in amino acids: CASSLAVQGDTGELFF. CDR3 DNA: TGTGCTAGCAGCTTAGCGGTACAGGGGGACACCGGGGAGCTGTTTTTT.

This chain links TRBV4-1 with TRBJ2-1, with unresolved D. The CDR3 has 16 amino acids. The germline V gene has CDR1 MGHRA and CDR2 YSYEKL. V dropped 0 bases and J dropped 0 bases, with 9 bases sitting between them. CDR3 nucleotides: TGCGCCAGCAGCCAAGATTCGACACGCTCCTACAATGAGCAGTTCTTC. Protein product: CASSQDSTRSYNEQFF.